Listed below are T cell receptor beta chains from one sample, sequenced in a study of CD8+ T cells in alopecia areata. Repertoires were generated with immunoSEQ multiplex PCR, while TCRdb's copy carries only in-frame clones and drops some. The profile shows 150,000 or so clones, 47% of them singletons. The specimen sequenced was CD4+ T cells sorted from blood. Receptors were obtained from a human donor with alopecia areata. The CDR3 runs from the conserved cysteine through the conserved F or W. Only part of the rows carry a size: once, few, many, or a class if the clone is expanded.

>TRBV29-1|TRBJ2-3|few
CSVEGGRSGNTDTQYF
>TRBV9|TRBJ1-2|-
CASSVVFGGYTF
>TRBV9|TRBJ2-3|-
CASRSTGTGRDTQYF
>TRBV19|TRBJ2-5|-
CASSIDQETQYF
>TRBV29-1|TRBJ1-5|-
CSVKMGLNQPQHF
>TRBV4-1|TRBJ2-2|once
CASSLRTSLNTGELFF
>TRBV11-2|TRBJ2-5|-
CASSLEARAGKQETQYF
>TRBV20-1|TRBJ2-7|-
CSAISSHEQYF
>TRBV5-1|TRBJ2-3|-
CASSLAGSTIDTQYF
>TRBV28|TRBJ2-5|-
CASTQGWETQYF
>TRBV12-5|TRBJ1-4|-
CASGFGRNSEKLFF
>TRBV7-8|TRBJ2-1|-
CASSFGGTGSYNEQFF
>TRBV20-1|TRBJ1-2|few
CSGRFGYTF
>TRBV7-9|TRBJ1-4|-
CASSVTGDEKLFF
>TRBV2|TRBJ1-2|-
CASSGTFLYGYTF
>TRBV4-1|TRBJ1-2|-
CASSPTNFYGYTF
>TRBV5-1|TRBJ2-3|few
CASRKRDSSPYTDTQYF
>TRBV10-3|TRBJ2-1|-
CAISILSGEQFF
>TRBV19|TRBJ1-5|few
CASSIVDSVNQPQHF
>TRBV29-1|TRBJ1-2|-
CSVVNRDRASANYGYTF
>TRBV9|TRBJ1-1|-
CASSVGLLNTEAFF
>TRBV2|TRBJ2-3|few
CASSEADTQYF
>TRBV5-1|TRBJ1-1|few
CASFRGTGDGNTEAFF
>TRBV9|TRBJ1-1|-
CASSVGVSLGTEAFF
>TRBV28|TRBJ2-1|-
CAMGAHNEQFF
>TRBV29-1|TRBJ2-1|-
CSGGERFFSSYNEQFF
>TRBV6-5|TRBJ2-7|-
CASSYSGLETYEQYF
>TRBV7-3|TRBJ2-3|-
CASSLAAGDTQYF
>TRBV27|TRBJ1-1|-
CASSLLTTNTEAFF
>TRBV4-2|TRBJ2-3|few
CASSQEVLDTDTQYF
>TRBV4-1|TRBJ2-3|-
CASSQAPAGVTDTQYF
>TRBV29-1|TRBJ2-2|few
CSVRGTSNTGELFF
>TRBV27|TRBJ2-1|-
CASSQPYNEQFF